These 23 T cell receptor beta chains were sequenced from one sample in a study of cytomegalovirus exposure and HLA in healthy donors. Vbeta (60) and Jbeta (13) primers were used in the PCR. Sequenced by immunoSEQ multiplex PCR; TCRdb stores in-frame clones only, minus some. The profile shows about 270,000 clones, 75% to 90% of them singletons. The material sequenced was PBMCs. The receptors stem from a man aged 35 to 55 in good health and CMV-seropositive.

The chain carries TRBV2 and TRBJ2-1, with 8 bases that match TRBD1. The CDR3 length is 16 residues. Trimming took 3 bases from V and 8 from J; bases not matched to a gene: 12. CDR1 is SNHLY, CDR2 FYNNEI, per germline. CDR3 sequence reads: CASSDRTGKVSDEQFF. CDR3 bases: TGTGCCAGCAGTGATCGGACAGGGAAGGTATCAGATGAGCAGTTCTTC.

The CDR3 here is CASSSTSNEDEQYF. The CDR3 coding sequence is TGCGCCAGCAGCTCGACTAGTAACGAGGACGAGCAGTACTTC. The chain recombines TRBV5-1 with TRBJ2-7; D is perhaps TRBD2 (6 bases). CDR1 is SGHRS and CDR2 is YFSETQ in the germline V gene. This CDR3 has 14 amino acids. V was pared by 3 bases and J by 5 bases, with 15 bases between.

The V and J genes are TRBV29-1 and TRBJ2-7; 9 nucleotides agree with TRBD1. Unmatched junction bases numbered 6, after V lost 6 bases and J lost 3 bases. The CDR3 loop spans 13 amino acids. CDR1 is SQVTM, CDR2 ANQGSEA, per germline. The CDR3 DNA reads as TGCAGCGTACTCCCGGGACAGGGCTACGAGCAGTACTTC. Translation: CSVLPGQGYEQYF.

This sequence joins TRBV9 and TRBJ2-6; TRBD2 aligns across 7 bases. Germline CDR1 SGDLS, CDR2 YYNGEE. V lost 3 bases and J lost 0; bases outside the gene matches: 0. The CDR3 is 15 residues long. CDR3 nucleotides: TGTGCCAGCAGCGGCGGGGGCTCTGGGGCCAACGTCCTGACTTTC. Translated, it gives CASSGGGSGANVLTF.

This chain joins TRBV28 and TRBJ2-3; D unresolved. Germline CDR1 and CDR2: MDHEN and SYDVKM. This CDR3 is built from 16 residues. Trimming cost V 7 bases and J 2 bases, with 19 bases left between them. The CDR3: CASTSLKSSFTDTQYF. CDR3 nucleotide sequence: TGTGCCAGCACCTCCCTTAAATCGAGTTTCACAGATACGCAGTATTTT.

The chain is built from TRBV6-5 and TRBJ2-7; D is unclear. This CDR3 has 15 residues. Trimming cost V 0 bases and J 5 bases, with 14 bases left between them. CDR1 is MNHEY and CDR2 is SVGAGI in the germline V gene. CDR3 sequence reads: CASSYSQSSYDEQYF. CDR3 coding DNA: TGTGCCAGCAGTTACTCTCAAAGTAGCTATGACGAGCAGTACTTC.

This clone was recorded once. The CDR3 bases are TGTGCCAGCAGTGACGGGGACAGGGGGAGGAGTACTGGGGCCAACGTCCTGACTTTC. Its translation: CASSDGDRGRSTGANVLTF. The chain uses TRBV6-1 and TRBJ2-6; 11 nucleotides agree with TRBD1. V lost 3 bases to trimming and J lost 2 bases; unmatched junction nucleotides: 9. The CDR3 sequence is 19 residues long. CDR1 is MNHNS, CDR2 SASEGT, per germline.

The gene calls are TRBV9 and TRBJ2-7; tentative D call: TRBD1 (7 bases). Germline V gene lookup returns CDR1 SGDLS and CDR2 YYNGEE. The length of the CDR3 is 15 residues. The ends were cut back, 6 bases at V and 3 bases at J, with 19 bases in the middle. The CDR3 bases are TGTGCCAGCAAAAGGAGGGGGCAGGGAGACTACGAGCAGTACTTC. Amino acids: CASKRRGQGDYEQYF.

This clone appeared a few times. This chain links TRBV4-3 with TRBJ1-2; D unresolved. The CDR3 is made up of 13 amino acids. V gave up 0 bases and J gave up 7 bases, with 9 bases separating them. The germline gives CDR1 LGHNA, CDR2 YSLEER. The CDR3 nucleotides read TGCGCCAGCAGCCAAGATCGAGGGTTTGGCTACACCTTC. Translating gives CASSQDRGFGYTF.

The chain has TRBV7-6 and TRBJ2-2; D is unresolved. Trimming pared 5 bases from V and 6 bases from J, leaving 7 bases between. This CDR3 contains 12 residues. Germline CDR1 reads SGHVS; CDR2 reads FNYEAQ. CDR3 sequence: CASSLYSGELFF. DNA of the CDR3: TGTGCCAGCAGCCTATACTCCGGGGAGCTGTTTTTT.

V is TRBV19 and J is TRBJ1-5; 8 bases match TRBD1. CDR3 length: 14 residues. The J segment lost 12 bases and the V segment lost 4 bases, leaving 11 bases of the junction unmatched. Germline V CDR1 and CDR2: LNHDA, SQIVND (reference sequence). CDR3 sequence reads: CASSTPGQAGHQHF. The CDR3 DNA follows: TGTGCCAGTAGTACCCCGGGACAGGCTGGCCACCAGCATTTT.

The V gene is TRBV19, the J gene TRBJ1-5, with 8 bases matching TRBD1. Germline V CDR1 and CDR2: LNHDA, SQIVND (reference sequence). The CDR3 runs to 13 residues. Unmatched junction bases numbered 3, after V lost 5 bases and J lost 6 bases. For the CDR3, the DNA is TGTGCCAGTAGTCCAGGGGGCCTTCAGCCCCAGCATTTT. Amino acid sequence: CASSPGGLQPQHF.

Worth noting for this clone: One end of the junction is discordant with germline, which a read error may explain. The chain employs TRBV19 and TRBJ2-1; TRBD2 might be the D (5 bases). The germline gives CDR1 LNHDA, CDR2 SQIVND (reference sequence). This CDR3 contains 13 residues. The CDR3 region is CAVSSGSVNEQLF. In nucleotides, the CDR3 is TGTGCCGTGTCGTCGGGGAGCGTAAATGAGCAGCTCTTC.

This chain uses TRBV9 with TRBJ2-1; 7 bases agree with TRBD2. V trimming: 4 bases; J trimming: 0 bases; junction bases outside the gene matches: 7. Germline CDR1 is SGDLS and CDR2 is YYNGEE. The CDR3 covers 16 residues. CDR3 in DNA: TGTGCCAGCAGCTCCGGCGGGAGCCCCTCCTACAATGAGCAGTTCTTC. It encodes CASSSGGSPSYNEQFF.

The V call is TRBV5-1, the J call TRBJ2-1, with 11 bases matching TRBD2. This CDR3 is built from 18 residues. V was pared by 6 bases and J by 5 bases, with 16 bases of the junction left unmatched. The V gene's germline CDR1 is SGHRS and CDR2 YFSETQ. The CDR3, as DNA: TGCGCCAGCACCACTATCGACCTGGCTAGCGGGAGGAACAATGAGCAGTTCTTC. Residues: CASTTIDLASGRNNEQFF.

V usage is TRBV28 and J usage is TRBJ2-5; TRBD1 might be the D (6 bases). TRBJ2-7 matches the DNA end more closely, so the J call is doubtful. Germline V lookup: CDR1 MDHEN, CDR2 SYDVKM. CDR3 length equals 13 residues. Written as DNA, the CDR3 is TGTGCCAGCAGCCCTCAGGGGACCTACGAGCAGTACTTC. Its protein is CASSPQGTYEQYF.

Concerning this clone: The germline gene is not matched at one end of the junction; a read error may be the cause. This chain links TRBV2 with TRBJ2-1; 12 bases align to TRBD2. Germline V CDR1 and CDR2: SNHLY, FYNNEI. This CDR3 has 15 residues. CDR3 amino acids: CASNLLAGGVNGQFF. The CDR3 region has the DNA TGTGCCAGCAATCTCCTAGCGGGAGGGGTCAATGGGCAGTTCTTC. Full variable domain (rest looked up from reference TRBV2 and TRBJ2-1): EPEVTQTPSHQVTQMGQEVILRCVPISNHLYFYWYRQILGQKVEFLVSFYNNEISEKSEIFDDQFSVERPDGSNFTLKIRSTKLEDSAMYFCASNLLAGGVNGQFFGPGTRLTVL.

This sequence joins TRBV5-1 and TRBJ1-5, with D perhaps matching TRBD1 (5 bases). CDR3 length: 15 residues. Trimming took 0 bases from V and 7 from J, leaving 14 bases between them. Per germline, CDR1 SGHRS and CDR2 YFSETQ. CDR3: CASSLGQGDNQPQHF. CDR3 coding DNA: TGCGCCAGCAGCTTGGGGCAGGGCGACAACCAGCCCCAGCATTTT. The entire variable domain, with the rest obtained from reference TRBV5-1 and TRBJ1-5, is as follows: KAGVTQTPRYLIKTRGQQVTLSCSPISGHRSVSWYQQTPGQGLQFLFEYFSETQRNKGNFPGRFSGRQFSNSRSEMNVSTLELGDSALYLCASSLGQGDNQPQHFGDGTRLSIL.

CDR3 residues: CASSAPGQGVYEQYF. DNA for the CDR3: TGTGCCAGCAGTGCCCCGGGACAGGGGGTATACGAGCAGTACTTC. The chain has TRBV6-1 and TRBJ2-7; 11 nucleotides agree with TRBD1. The CDR3 runs to 15 residues. Losses at the gene ends were 4 bases for V and 4 bases for J; bases not matched to a gene: 6. Germline CDR1 MNHNS, CDR2 SASEGT.

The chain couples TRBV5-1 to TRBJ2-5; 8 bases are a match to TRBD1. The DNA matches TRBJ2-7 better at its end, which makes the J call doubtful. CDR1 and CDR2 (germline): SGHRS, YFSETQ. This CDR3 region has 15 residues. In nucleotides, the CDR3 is TGCGCCAGCAGCTTGGTGGCAGGGGGCTTATACGAGCAGTACTTC. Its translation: CASSLVAGGLYEQYF.

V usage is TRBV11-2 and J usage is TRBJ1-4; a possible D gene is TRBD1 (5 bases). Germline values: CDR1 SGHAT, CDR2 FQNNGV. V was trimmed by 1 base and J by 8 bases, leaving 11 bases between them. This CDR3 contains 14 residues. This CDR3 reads CASSLAGGGEKLFF. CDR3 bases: TGTGCCAGCAGCTTAGCTGGTGGGGGGGAAAAACTGTTTTTT.

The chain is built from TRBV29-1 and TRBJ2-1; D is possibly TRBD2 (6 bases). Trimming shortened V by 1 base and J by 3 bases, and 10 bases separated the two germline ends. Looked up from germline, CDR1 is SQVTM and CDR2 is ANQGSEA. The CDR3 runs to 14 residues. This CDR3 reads CSVEGSGYYNEQFF. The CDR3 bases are TGCAGCGTTGAAGGTAGCGGATACTACAATGAGCAGTTCTTC.

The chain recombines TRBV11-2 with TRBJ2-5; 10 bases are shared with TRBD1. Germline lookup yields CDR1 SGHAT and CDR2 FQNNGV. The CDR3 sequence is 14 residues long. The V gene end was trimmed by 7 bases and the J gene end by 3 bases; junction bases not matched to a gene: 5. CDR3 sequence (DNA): TGTGCCAGCAACACCGGGACAGGGGAAGAGACCCAGTACTTC. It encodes CASNTGTGEETQYF. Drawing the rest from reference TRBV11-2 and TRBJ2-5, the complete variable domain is EAGVAQSPRYKIIEKRQSVAFWCNPISGHATLYWYQQILGQGPKLLIQFQNNGVVDDSQLPKDRFSAERLKGVDSTLKIQPAKLEDSAVYLCASNTGTGEETQYFGPGTRLLVL.